These 19 T cell receptor beta chains originate from one sample sequenced in a study of blood T cell repertoires in COVID-19. Produced via immunoSEQ multiplex PCR; TCRdb's table is partial and in-frame only. The sample shows 130,000 or so clones, 70% to 80% of them seen only once. Sequenced material: peripheral blood. Source of these receptors: a woman in her 70s with COVID-19, enrolled during active disease.

The chain uses TRBV1 and TRBJ1-1; TRBD1 was called by the table and not checked on the DNA. TRBV1 is recorded as a pseudogene. This CDR3 spans 15 amino acids. The CDR3 bases are TGCACCAGCAGCCAAGATGCCGACATGAACACTGAAGCTTTCTTT. This sequence encodes CTSSQDADMNTEAFF.

J is TRBJ2-3 and V is TRBV29-1; 7 nucleotides agree with TRBD1. Germline values: CDR1 SQVTM, CDR2 ANQGSEA. The CDR3 runs to 14 residues. V lost 0 bases to trimming and J lost 9 bases; unmatched junction nucleotides: 9. In DNA form, the CDR3 reads TGCAGCGTTGAAGATAGGGGGCCGGGATCGACGCAGTATTTT. Its protein product is CSVEDRGPGSTQYF.

The chain employs TRBV5-1 and TRBJ2-3; D unresolved. Germline loops: CDR1 SGHRS, CDR2 YFSETQ. The V gene lost 0 bases and the J gene lost 5 bases, with 4 bases spanning the gap. The CDR3 has 12 residues. This chain's CDR3 is CASSLVRDTQYF. The CDR3 DNA reads TGCGCCAGCAGCTTGGTCCGAGATACGCAGTATTTT.

The J gene is TRBJ1-1, the V gene TRBV2; D is perhaps TRBD1 (5 bases). V was clipped by 6 bases and J by 4 bases, with 21 bases between them. The V gene's germline CDR1 is SNHLY and CDR2 FYNNEI. The CDR3 is 16 residues long. CDR3 residues: CASSLADFYRGTEAFF. CDR3 coding DNA: TGTGCCAGCAGCCTAGCGGATTTTTATAGGGGCACTGAAGCTTTCTTT.

This clone has only a few counts. The chain recombines TRBV3-1 (or the pseudogene TRBV3-2) with TRBJ1-1; D may be TRBD1 (6 bases). The CDR3 is 15 amino acids. Germline V gene sequence: CDR1 LGHDT, CDR2 YNNKEL (reference sequence). V gave up 6 bases and J gave up 0 bases, with 14 bases separating them. The CDR3 here is CASRSDGGLNTEAFF. The CDR3 DNA is TGTGCCAGCAGGTCGGATGGGGGCTTGAACACTGAAGCTTTCTTT.

This clone appeared a single time. V is TRBV5-1 and J is TRBJ1-4; 8 bases line up with TRBD1. CDR1 and CDR2 (germline): SGHRS, YFSETQ. The ends lost 6 bases at V and 7 bases at J; junction bases unmatched: 8. The CDR3 spans 14 residues. CDR3 coding DNA: TGCGCCAGCAAGCCGAGACAGGGGAGTGAAAAACTGTTTTTT. Protein product: CASKPRQGSEKLFF.

The rearrangement joins TRBV10-3 to TRBJ2-1, with no clear D. In germline, CDR1 is ENHRY, CDR2 SYGVKD. This CDR3 is 11 amino acids long. The V gene lost 6 bases and the J gene lost 5 bases, with 5 bases spanning the gap. The CDR3 DNA follows: TGTGCCATCAGAACGGACAATGAGCAGTTCTTC. Its translation: CAIRTDNEQFF.

This clone has a count of ten or more. This chain uses TRBV7-2 with TRBJ1-2, with a tentative D call TRBD1 (5 bases). Trimming removed 3 bases from V and 8 bases from J, with 13 bases in between. In germline, CDR1 is SGHTA, CDR2 FQGNSA. The CDR3 spans 13 residues. The DNA of the CDR3 is TGTGCCAGCAGCTTCAGGGCAGGGAACGGCTACACCTTC. It encodes CASSFRAGNGYTF.

The chain links TRBV25-1 to TRBJ2-7, with TRBD2 as a possible D gene (6 bases). Germline V lookup: CDR1 MGHDK, CDR2 SYGVNS. The CDR3 covers 15 residues. V was trimmed by 1 base and J by 4 bases, leaving 14 bases between them. The CDR3 bases are TGTGCCAGCAGTGAATCCGGCAGGAGGGTATACGAGCAGTACTTC. It encodes CASSESGRRVYEQYF.

This clone was picked up one time. The J gene is TRBJ1-2, the V gene TRBV9, with 9 bases matching TRBD1. The germline V gene encodes CDR1 SGDLS and CDR2 YYNGEE. The CDR3 loop spans 15 amino acids. With V trimmed by 4 bases and J by 4 bases, 8 bases remained unmatched. The CDR3 sequence: CASSPQDRGGYGYTF. The DNA of the CDR3 is TGTGCCAGCAGCCCACAGGACAGGGGAGGCTATGGCTACACCTTC.

J is TRBJ2-3 and V is TRBV3-1 (or the pseudogene TRBV3-2); 7 bases match TRBD2. V was pared by 2 bases and J by 2 bases, with 10 bases of the junction left unmatched. Per the germline V gene, CDR1 is LGHDT and CDR2 is YNNKEL (reference sequence). The CDR3 extends over 17 amino acids. The chain's CDR3 is CASSQITAGPYTDTQYF. The CDR3 coding sequence is TGTGCCAGCAGCCAAATCACAGCGGGGCCCTACACAGATACGCAGTATTTT.

V is TRBV20-1 and J is TRBJ1-1; the match to TRBD1 covers 7 bases. V was clipped by 4 bases and J by 10 bases; unmatched bases: 6. Germline loops: CDR1 DFQATT, CDR2 SNEGSKA (reference sequence). The CDR3 is 11 residues long. The DNA of the CDR3 is TGCAGTGCTAAGACTCGGACAGGAGCTTTCTTT. It specifies CSAKTRTGAFF.

The chain uses TRBV18 and TRBJ2-3, with TRBD2 matching 14 bases. There are 16 residues in the CDR3. The V gene's germline CDR1 is KGHSH and CDR2 LQKENI. The trim removed 3 bases at V and 7 bases at J, leaving 6 bases unmatched. The CDR3 region is CASSPAGLAGGYTQYF. For the CDR3, the DNA is TGTGCCAGCTCACCGGCCGGACTAGCGGGGGGCTATACGCAGTATTTT.

The chain recombines TRBV4-2 with TRBJ2-2; tentative D call: TRBD1 (6 bases). The CDR3 length is 15 residues. Germline-derived CDR1 and CDR2 are LGHNA and YNFKEQ. Trimming took off 0 bases at V and 5 bases at J, with 10 bases between the two ends. The CDR3 spells CASSQEEGTTGELFF. CDR3 DNA: TGTGCCAGCAGCCAAGAGGAAGGGACAACCGGGGAGCTGTTTTTT.

The chain uses TRBV15 and TRBJ2-3; D unresolved. Germline V gene lookup returns CDR1 LNHNV and CDR2 YYDKDF (reference sequence). V lost 0 bases to trimming and J lost 4 bases, with 11 bases between them. The CDR3 runs to 15 residues. CDR3 DNA: TGTGCCACCAGCAGAGATTCGGGTGGCGCAGATACGCAGTATTTT. Amino acid sequence: CATSRDSGGADTQYF.

V is TRBV27 and J is TRBJ2-7; D possibly corresponds to TRBD2 (7 bases). Germline CDR1 is MNHEY and CDR2 is SMNVEV (reference sequence). V was clipped by 0 bases and J by 9 bases, with 15 bases between them. The CDR3 runs 14 residues. For the CDR3, the DNA is TGTGCCAGCAGTTTATCGGGGGGGGCAAGGGTGCAGTACTTC. Residues: CASSLSGGARVQYF.

This chain joins TRBV2 and TRBJ2-2; D gene ambiguous. CDR1 and CDR2 (germline): SNHLY, FYNNEI. V was pared by 8 bases and J by 1 base, with 5 bases between. The CDR3 consists of 12 residues. CDR3 protein: CASGRNTGELFF. CDR3 DNA: TGTGCCAGCGGGCGGAACACCGGGGAGCTGTTTTTT.

The chain is built from TRBV19 and TRBJ2-2; 8 bases are a match to TRBD2. The CDR3 sequence is 15 residues long. The germline V gene encodes CDR1 LNHDA and CDR2 SQIVND (reference sequence). With 1 base clipped from V and 6 bases from J, the junction kept 4 bases outside the gene matches. The CDR3, as DNA: TGTGCCAGTAGTATAGGCTTCGGGGGGGCCGGGGAGCTGTTTTTT. This gives the protein CASSIGFGGAGELFF.

This clone appeared a few times. V gene TRBV5-1 combines with J gene TRBJ1-4, with no clear D. Germline V CDR1 and CDR2: SGHRS, YFSETQ. V dropped 4 bases and J dropped 8 bases, with 18 bases sitting between them. This CDR3 contains 15 residues. The CDR3 coding sequence is TGCGCCAGCAGCCCGCGGGCAGAGGCTTTCGAAAAACTGTTTTTT. Translated: CASSPRAEAFEKLFF.